Reported below is one TCR beta chain. This sample is drawn from a study of blood T cell repertoires in COVID-19. Only in-frame clones appear in the TCRdb table, and some are missing; sequencing was by immunoSEQ multiplex PCR. The table shows 200,000 to 250,000 clones, with approximately 85% occurring only once. Germline V lookup: CDR1 SGHTA, CDR2 FQGNSA. The CDR3 runs to 13 residues. V lost 3 bases and J 12 bases, leaving 15 bases between the germline ends. Source material: peripheral blood. This clonotype was sampled from a woman between 65 and 79 years old with COVID-19, enrolled during active disease. The chain joins TRBV7-2 to TRBJ2-1, with D unresolved. The CDR3 is CASSFSAQVGQFF. The CDR3 coding sequence is TGTGCCAGCAGCTTTTCCGCCCAGGTAGGGCAGTTCTTC.